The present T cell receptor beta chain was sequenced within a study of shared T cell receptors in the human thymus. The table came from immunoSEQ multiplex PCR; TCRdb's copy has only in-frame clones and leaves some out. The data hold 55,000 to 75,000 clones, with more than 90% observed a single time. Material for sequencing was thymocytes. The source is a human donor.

The CDR3, as DNA: TGTGCCAGCAGCTCGGAGGATGGGGGGGCTGAGGAGACCCAGTACTTC. Protein: CASSSEDGGAEETQYF. The J gene is TRBJ2-5, the V gene TRBV7-6; maybe TRBD2 (7 bases). CDR3 length: 16 amino acids. The V and J ends lost 4 bases and 5 bases respectively, with 20 bases between them. From germline, CDR1 is SGHVS and CDR2 FNYEAQ.